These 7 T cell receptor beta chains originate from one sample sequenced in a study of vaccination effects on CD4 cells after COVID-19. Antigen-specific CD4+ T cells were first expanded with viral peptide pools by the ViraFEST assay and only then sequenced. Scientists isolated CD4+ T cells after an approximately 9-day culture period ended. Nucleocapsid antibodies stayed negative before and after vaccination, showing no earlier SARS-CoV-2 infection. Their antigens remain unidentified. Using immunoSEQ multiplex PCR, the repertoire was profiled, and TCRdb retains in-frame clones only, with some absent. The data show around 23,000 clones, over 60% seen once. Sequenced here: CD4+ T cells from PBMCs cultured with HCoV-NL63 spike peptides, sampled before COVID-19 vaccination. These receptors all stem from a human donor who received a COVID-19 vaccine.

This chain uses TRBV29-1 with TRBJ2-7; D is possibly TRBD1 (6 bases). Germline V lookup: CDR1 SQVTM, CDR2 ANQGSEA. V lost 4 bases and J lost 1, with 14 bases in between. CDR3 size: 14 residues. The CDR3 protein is CSVVFQGFSYEQYF. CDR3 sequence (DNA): TGCAGCGTTGTGTTCCAGGGGTTTTCCTACGAGCAGTACTTC.

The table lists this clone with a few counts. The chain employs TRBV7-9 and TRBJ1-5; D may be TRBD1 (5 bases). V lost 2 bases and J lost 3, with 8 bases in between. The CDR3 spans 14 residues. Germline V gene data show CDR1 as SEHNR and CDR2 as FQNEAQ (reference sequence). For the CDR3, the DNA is TGTGCCAGCAGCTTAAGAGGGGCCAATCAGCCCCAGCATTTT. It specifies CASSLRGANQPQHF. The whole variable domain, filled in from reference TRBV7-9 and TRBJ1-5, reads DTGVSQNPRHKITKRGQNVTFRCDPISEHNRLYWYRQTLGQGPEFLTYFQNEAQLEKSRLLSDRFSAERPKGSFSTLEIQRTEQGDSAMYLCASSLRGANQPQHFGDGTRLSIL.

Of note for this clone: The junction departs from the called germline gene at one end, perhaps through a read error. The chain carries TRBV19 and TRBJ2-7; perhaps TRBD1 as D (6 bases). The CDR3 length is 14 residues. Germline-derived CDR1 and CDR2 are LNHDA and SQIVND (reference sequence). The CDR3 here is CASSLQGTSYGQYF. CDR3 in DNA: TGTGCCAGTAGTCTGCAGGGGACGTCTTACGGGCAGTACTTC.

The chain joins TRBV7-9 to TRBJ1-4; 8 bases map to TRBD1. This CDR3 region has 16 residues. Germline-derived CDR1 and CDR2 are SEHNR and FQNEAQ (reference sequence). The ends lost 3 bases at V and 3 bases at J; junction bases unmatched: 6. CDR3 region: CASSFGGGQANEKLFF. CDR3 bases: TGTGCCAGCAGCTTCGGTGGGGGACAGGCTAATGAAAAACTGTTTTTT.

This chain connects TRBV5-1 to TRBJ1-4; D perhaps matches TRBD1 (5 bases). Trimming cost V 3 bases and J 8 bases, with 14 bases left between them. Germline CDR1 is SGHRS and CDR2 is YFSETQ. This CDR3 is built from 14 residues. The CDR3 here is CASSSGTKGEKLFF. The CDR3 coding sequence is TGCGCCAGCAGCTCGGGGACTAAAGGAGAAAAACTGTTTTTT.

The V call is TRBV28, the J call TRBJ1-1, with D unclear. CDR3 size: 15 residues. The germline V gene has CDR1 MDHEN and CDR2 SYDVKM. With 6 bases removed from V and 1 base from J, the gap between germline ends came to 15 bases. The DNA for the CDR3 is TGTGCCAGCAGCCCACCCAAGGTAGGGAACACTGAAGCTTTCTTT. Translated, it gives CASSPPKVGNTEAFF.

CDR3 residues: CASSRTASTDTQYF. The CDR3 DNA reads as TGTGCCAGCAGTCGGACGGCAAGCACAGATACGCAGTATTTT. This sequence joins TRBV6-5 and TRBJ2-3; unclear D gene. The germline V gene encodes CDR1 MNHEY and CDR2 SVGAGI. Between the trimmed V and J ends, which lost 5 bases and 0 bases, there was a span of 9 bases. CDR3 length: 14 amino acids.